This T cell receptor beta chain was identified during a study of CD8 T cells in ankylosing spondylitis. Study conclusions and caveats: The study looked at matched synovial fluid samples from ankylosing spondylitis patients. Disease-linked clones were reported to be significantly enriched there. Some motif variants had been reported before (in reactive arthritis synovial fluid and blood). It appeared that ankylosing spondylitis blood was characterized by a TCR beta motif of 8 or 9 highly homologous variants.

The CDR3 is 15 residues long. Trimming shortened V by 0 bases and J by 5 bases, and 14 bases separated the two germline ends. In germline, CDR1 is SGHRS, CDR2 YFSETQ. This clonotype was detected many times. No antigen is known for it. Quantitative 5'-RACE was performed with molecular barcodes, and it yielded the TCR beta libraries. TCRdb independently ran MiXCR on the 5' RACE reads; one entry per CDR3 protein. The sample lists some 250,000 distinct CDR3 sequences; around 9.2% were seen once. This sequence joins TRBV5-1 and TRBJ1-2; the D is unclear. The origin of this receptor is a male donor with ankylosing spondylitis or in good health (not recorded which). The material sequenced was blood, either unsorted or a sorted T cell fraction (not recorded which). The CDR3 loop reads CASSLDTGASYGYTF. CDR3 nucleotides: TGCGCCAGCAGCTTGGATACGGGCGCCTCTTATGGCTACACCTTC.